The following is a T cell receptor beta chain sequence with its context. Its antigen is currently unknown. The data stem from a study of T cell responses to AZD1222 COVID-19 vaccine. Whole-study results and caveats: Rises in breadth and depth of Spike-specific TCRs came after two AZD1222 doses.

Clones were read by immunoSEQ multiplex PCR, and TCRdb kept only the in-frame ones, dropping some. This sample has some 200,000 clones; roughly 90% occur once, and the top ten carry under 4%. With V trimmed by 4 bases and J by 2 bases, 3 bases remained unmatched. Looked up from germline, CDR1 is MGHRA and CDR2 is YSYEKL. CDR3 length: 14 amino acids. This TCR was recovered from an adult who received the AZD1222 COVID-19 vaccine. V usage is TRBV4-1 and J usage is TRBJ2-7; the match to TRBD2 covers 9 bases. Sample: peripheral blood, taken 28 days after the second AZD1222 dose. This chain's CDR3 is CASSRTSETYEQYF. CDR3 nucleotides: TGCGCCAGCAGCCGGACTAGCGAGACCTACGAGCAGTACTTC.